Each of the 13 T cell receptor beta chains below was sequenced from the same sample in a study of siplizumab effects on memory and regulatory T cells. Repertoires were generated with immunoSEQ multiplex PCR, while TCRdb's copy carries only in-frame clones and drops some. The repertoire holds about 97,000 clones, with about 90% as singletons. Sequencing used non-Treg CD4+ T cells sorted from blood. Every receptor here comes from a human donor in good health.

The J gene is TRBJ2-5, the V gene TRBV2, with 11 bases aligning to TRBD2. V was pared by 4 bases and J by 5 bases, with 6 bases of the junction left unmatched. The CDR3 loop spans 15 amino acids. Per the germline V gene, CDR1 is SNHLY and CDR2 is FYNNEI. DNA for the CDR3: TGTGCCAGCAGTGGAAGTAGCGGGAGGGCCGAGACCCAGTACTTC. It yields the protein CASSGSSGRAETQYF.

This chain links TRBV7-2 with TRBJ2-3; D remains unclear. The CDR3 consists of 13 residues. The germline V gene encodes CDR1 SGHTA and CDR2 FQGNSA. Deletions cut 6 bases from V and 2 bases from J, with 9 bases between. CDR3 in amino acids: CASRRPSTDTQYF. DNA of the CDR3: TGTGCCAGCAGACGACCCTCCACAGATACGCAGTATTTT.

There are a few counts of this clone. The rearrangement links TRBV19 to TRBJ1-1, with D perhaps matching TRBD1 (5 bases). The germline CDR1 and CDR2 sequences are LNHDA and SQIVND (reference sequence). The CDR3 runs to 14 residues. The V end was cut by 5 bases, the J end by 2 bases, with 12 bases between. In DNA form, the CDR3 reads TGTGCCAGTAGTCCGGGGGGTTCTAACACTGAAGCTTTCTTT. It is translated as CASSPGGSNTEAFF.

This clone was recorded at least ten times. The chain recombines TRBV2 with TRBJ1-5; 7 positions agree with TRBD1. CDR3 length: 17 amino acids. Per germline, CDR1 SNHLY and CDR2 FYNNEI. The J segment lost 1 base and the V segment lost 0 bases, leaving 6 bases of the junction unmatched. CDR3 bases: TGTGCCAGCAGTGAAGCCGGGACAGCGATCAGCAATCAGCCCCAGCATTTT. It yields the protein CASSEAGTAISNQPQHF.

The chain is built from TRBV21-1 and TRBJ2-1; the tabulated D call, TRBD1, remains unverified against the DNA. TRBV21-1 represents a pseudogene. The CDR3 covers 16 residues. The CDR3 loop reads CASSKADRGIYNEQFF. CDR3 coding DNA: TGTGCCAGCAGCAAAGCGGACAGGGGAATTTACAATGAGCAGTTCTTC.

The chain's CDR3 is CASSTGQSSGNTIYF. CDR3 coding DNA: TGCGCCAGCAGCACCGGACAGTCCTCTGGAAACACCATATATTTT. The gene calls are TRBV5-1 and TRBJ1-3, with D possibly being TRBD1 (6 bases). Germline V gene data show CDR1 as SGHRS and CDR2 as YFSETQ. Trimming removed 4 bases at V and 0 bases at J, with 11 bases between. This CDR3 contains 15 residues.

The chain is built from TRBV30 and TRBJ1-2, with 10 nucleotides matching TRBD1. The CDR3 covers 13 residues. Germline CDR1 GTSNPN, CDR2 SVGIG (reference sequence). Losses at the gene ends were 3 bases for V and 6 bases for J; bases not matched to a gene: 4. The CDR3, as DNA: TGTGCCTGGAGCCCCGACAGGGGGCATGGCTACACCTTC. This encodes CAWSPDRGHGYTF.

Only one count was recorded for this clone. The rearrangement uses TRBV11-3 and TRBJ2-2; 10 nucleotides agree with TRBD2. Looked up from germline, CDR1 is SGHNT and CDR2 is YENEEA. V shed 1 base, J shed 7 bases, and the junction held 6 bases outside the gene matches. This CDR3 spans 16 amino acids. As DNA, the CDR3 is TGTGCCAGCAGCTTAGGCCTAGCGGGAGCGGGCGGGGAGCTGTTTTTT. This encodes CASSLGLAGAGGELFF.

The chain uses TRBV6-1 and TRBJ2-5; D may be TRBD2 (6 bases). The V end was cut by 3 bases, the J end by 5 bases, with 13 bases between. CDR3 length equals 14 residues. Per germline, CDR1 MNHNS and CDR2 SASEGT. The CDR3 DNA reads as TGTGCCAGCAGTGATCTCGGGAGAAGTGAGACCCAGTACTTC. Its protein product is CASSDLGRSETQYF.

This CDR3 reads CASSSAGLKTQYF. The CDR3 DNA follows: TGTGCCAGCAGTTCCGCAGGGTTAAAGACCCAGTACTTC. The genes are TRBV6-6 and TRBJ2-5, with D possibly matching TRBD1 (5 bases). Germline-derived CDR1 and CDR2 are MNHNY and SVGAGI (reference sequence). Trimming left V 4 bases short and J 6 bases short, with 12 bases between. This CDR3 region has 13 residues.

V and J are TRBV18 and TRBJ2-7; possibly TRBD2 for D (6 bases). This CDR3 contains 15 residues. Germline V lookup: CDR1 KGHSH, CDR2 LQKENI. Trimming took 2 bases from V and 3 from J, leaving 14 bases between them. CDR3 residues: CASSPKTGLNYEQYF. DNA for the CDR3: TGTGCCAGCTCACCAAAAACAGGACTAAACTACGAGCAGTACTTC.

The genes are TRBV6-1 and TRBJ2-3, with D hard to call. Per the germline V gene, CDR1 is MNHNS and CDR2 is SASEGT. Trimming pared 3 bases from V and 0 bases from J, leaving 7 bases between. The CDR3 is made up of 14 amino acids. CDR3 amino acids: CASSEGISTDTQYF. The CDR3 nucleotides are TGTGCCAGCAGTGAGGGGATTAGCACAGATACGCAGTATTTT.

The DNA of the CDR3 is TGCGCCAGCAGCTTGGTTACAACCGGGGAGCTGTTTTTT. Amino acid sequence: CASSLVTTGELFF. This chain connects TRBV5-1 to TRBJ2-2; no definite D call. Germline-derived CDR1 and CDR2 are SGHRS and YFSETQ. CDR3 length: 13 amino acids. V dropped 0 bases and J dropped 5 bases, with 5 bases sitting between them.